A selection of T cell receptor beta chains follows, all from one sample in a study of blood T cell repertoires in COVID-19. TCRdb's copy holds only in-frame clones and misses some; the assay was immunoSEQ multiplex PCR. Found here are tens of thousands of clones, 89% of them singletons; the top ten hold roughly 3.5%. The sequenced sample was peripheral blood. The receptors were gathered from a woman between 65 and 79 years old with acute or convalescent COVID-19. Each CDR3 is given without its conserved first and last residue. D genes are given only for firm matches.

v_call: TRBV6-5; d_call: TRBD1; j_call: TRBJ1-2; cdr3_aa: ASRPTGLGYGYT
v_call: TRBV28; d_call: NA; j_call: TRBJ2-3; cdr3_aa: ASLSGTPGGTDTQY
v_call: TRBV6-5; d_call: NA; j_call: TRBJ1-5; cdr3_aa: ASRNGGVSNQPQH
v_call: TRBV7-2; d_call: NA; j_call: TRBJ2-7; cdr3_aa: ASSLTLNEQY
v_call: TRBV6-1; d_call: TRBD1; j_call: TRBJ1-3; cdr3_aa: ASSEGDRGKSSGNTIY
v_call: TRBV5-1; d_call: NA; j_call: TRBJ1-2; cdr3_aa: ASRRQEIYGYT
v_call: TRBV6-5; d_call: NA; j_call: TRBJ2-6; cdr3_aa: ASSSPQGTGANVLT
v_call: TRBV9; d_call: NA; j_call: TRBJ1-6; cdr3_aa: ASSPLNSPLH
v_call: TRBV2; d_call: TRBD2; j_call: TRBJ2-1; cdr3_aa: ATKGLAGYNEQF
v_call: TRBV28; d_call: NA; j_call: TRBJ2-5; cdr3_aa: ASSSKETQY
v_call: TRBV6-1; d_call: NA; j_call: TRBJ2-3; cdr3_aa: ASSERGASTDTQY
v_call: TRBV12-5; d_call: TRBD1; j_call: TRBJ2-1; cdr3_aa: ASGFETGTGFRYEQF
v_call: TRBV28; d_call: NA; j_call: TRBJ2-1; cdr3_aa: ASSSPPSEQF
v_call: TRBV18; d_call: NA; j_call: TRBJ1-1; cdr3_aa: ASSPSGGVEAF
v_call: TRBV30; d_call: NA; j_call: TRBJ2-5; cdr3_aa: ALARFETQY
v_call: TRBV6-6; d_call: TRBD1; j_call: TRBJ1-6; cdr3_aa: AVPGQGVSPLH
v_call: TRBV4-1; d_call: NA; j_call: TRBJ2-3; cdr3_aa: ASSQNREDTQY
v_call: TRBV18; d_call: TRBD2; j_call: TRBJ2-3; cdr3_aa: ASSPRTSGSSTDTQY
v_call: TRBV4-1; d_call: TRBD1; j_call: TRBJ1-1; cdr3_aa: ASSQDEGALEAF
v_call: TRBV3-1/TRBV3-2; d_call: TRBD1; j_call: TRBJ1-4; cdr3_aa: ASSQNRGTNEKLF
v_call: TRBV10-2; d_call: NA; j_call: TRBJ1-2; cdr3_aa: ASSELTEVGGVYGYT
v_call: TRBV7-9; d_call: NA; j_call: TRBJ2-7; cdr3_aa: ASSLSGQLYEQY
v_call: TRBV27; d_call: TRBD1; j_call: TRBJ2-7; cdr3_aa: ASSLGTGNYEQY
v_call: TRBV2; d_call: NA; j_call: TRBJ1-5; cdr3_aa: ASHSGSQPQH
v_call: TRBV28; d_call: NA; j_call: TRBJ1-6; cdr3_aa: ASSLELVRGSNSPLH
v_call: TRBV7-9; d_call: NA; j_call: TRBJ2-1; cdr3_aa: ASSLTVTVKLADSNEQF
v_call: TRBV14; d_call: NA; j_call: TRBJ1-1; cdr3_aa: ASSHDWGQVRNTEAF
v_call: TRBV2; d_call: NA; j_call: TRBJ1-3; cdr3_aa: ASSATGAGNTIY
v_call: TRBV6-1; d_call: NA; j_call: TRBJ1-5; cdr3_aa: ASSEERRSNQPQH
v_call: TRBV11-2; d_call: NA; j_call: TRBJ1-6; cdr3_aa: ASSLGQAENSPLH
v_call: TRBV28; d_call: NA; j_call: TRBJ1-4; cdr3_aa: ASREQGAEKLF
v_call: TRBV7-9; d_call: NA; j_call: TRBJ1-4; cdr3_aa: ASSSGRGYRADEKLF
v_call: TRBV7-2; d_call: NA; j_call: TRBJ1-2; cdr3_aa: ASSFRTGGYT
v_call: TRBV19; d_call: TRBD2; j_call: TRBJ2-5; cdr3_aa: ASSLRTSGGDRETQY
v_call: TRBV4-1; d_call: NA; j_call: TRBJ2-7; cdr3_aa: ASSQVAGAGEQY
v_call: TRBV6-2/TRBV6-3; d_call: TRBD1; j_call: TRBJ1-2; cdr3_aa: ASSPNDRGHGYT
v_call: TRBV5-5; d_call: NA; j_call: TRBJ1-1; cdr3_aa: ASSTKYNGDMNTEAF
v_call: TRBV5-1; d_call: NA; j_call: TRBJ1-1; cdr3_aa: ASSWGVGLRNTEAF
v_call: TRBV28; d_call: TRBD2; j_call: TRBJ2-3; cdr3_aa: ASSLSPWTSGIGTDTQY
v_call: TRBV15; d_call: NA; j_call: TRBJ2-3; cdr3_aa: ATSRDPNRRTDTQY